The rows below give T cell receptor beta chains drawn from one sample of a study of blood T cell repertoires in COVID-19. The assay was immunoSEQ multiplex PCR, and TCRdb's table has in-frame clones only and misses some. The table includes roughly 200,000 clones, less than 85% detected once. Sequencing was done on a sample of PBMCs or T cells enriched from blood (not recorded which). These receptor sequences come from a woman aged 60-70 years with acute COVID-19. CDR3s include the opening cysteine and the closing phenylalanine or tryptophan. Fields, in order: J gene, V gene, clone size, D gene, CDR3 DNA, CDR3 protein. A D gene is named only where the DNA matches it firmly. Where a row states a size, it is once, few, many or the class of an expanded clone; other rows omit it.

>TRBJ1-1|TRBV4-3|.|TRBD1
TGCGCCAGCAGCTTGACAGGGGAGACTGAAGCTTTCTTT
CASSLTGETEAFF
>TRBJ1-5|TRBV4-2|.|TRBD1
TGTGCCAGCAGCCAGGACCCAGGGACAGATAGCAATCAGCCCCAGCATTTT
CASSQDPGTDSNQPQHF
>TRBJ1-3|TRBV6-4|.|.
TGTGCCAGCATCCGACGGGGGGGGCGCTCTGGAAACACCATATATTTT
CASIRRGGRSGNTIYF
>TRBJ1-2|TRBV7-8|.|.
TGTGCCAGCAGCCCCGGCGGGCGTAACTATGGCTACACCTTC
CASSPGGRNYGYTF
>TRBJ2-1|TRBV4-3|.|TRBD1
TGCGCCAGCAGCCAAGAAGGGGGCCTCTTTTACAATGAGCAGTTCTTC
CASSQEGGLFYNEQFF
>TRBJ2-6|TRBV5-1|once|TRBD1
TGCGCCAGCAGCCCGGGACAGCCGAGTTCTGGGGCCAACGTCCTGACTTTC
CASSPGQPSSGANVLTF
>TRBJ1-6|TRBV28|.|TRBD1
TGTGCCAGCGACCTTAGACAGGGCTATTCACCCCTCCACTTT
CASDLRQGYSPLHF
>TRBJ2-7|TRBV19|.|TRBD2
TGTGCCAGTAGTCGGGAGGATCGCACCTACGAGCAGTACTTC
CASSREDRTYEQYF
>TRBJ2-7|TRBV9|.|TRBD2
TGTGCCAGCAGCGTAGCTAGCGGGCCCTCCTACGAGCAGTACTTC
CASSVASGPSYEQYF
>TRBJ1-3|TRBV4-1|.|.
TGCGCCAGCAGCCCCGGGCAGGGTATTAGAAACACCATATATTTT
CASSPGQGIRNTIYF
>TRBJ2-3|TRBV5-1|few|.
TGCGCCAGCACCACGGGAGTCGCAGATACGCAGTATTTT
CASTTGVADTQYF
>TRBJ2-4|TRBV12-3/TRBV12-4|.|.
TGTGCCACCTCCCTAGCCAAAAACATTCAGTACTTC
CATSLAKNIQYF
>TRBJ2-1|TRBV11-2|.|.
TGTGCCAGCAGCCGTCGGGGGAGCAACAATGAGCAGTTCTTC
CASSRRGSNNEQFF
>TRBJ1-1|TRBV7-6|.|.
TGTGCCAGCAGCGTTCGGGCGGCGCGGGGCACTGAAGCTTTCTTT
CASSVRAARGTEAFF
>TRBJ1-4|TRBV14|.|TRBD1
TGTGCCAGCAGCTCATCGACAGGGGGTAATGAAAAACTGTTTTTT
CASSSSTGGNEKLFF
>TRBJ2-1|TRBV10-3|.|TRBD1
TGTGCCATCACCAAAGGCACAGGGGGTCCCTACAATGAGCAGTTCTTC
CAITKGTGGPYNEQFF
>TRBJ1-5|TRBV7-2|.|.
TGTGCCAGCAGCTTACTAGGCCCTTATCAGCCCCAGCATTTT
CASSLLGPYQPQHF
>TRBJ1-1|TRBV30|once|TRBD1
TGTGCCTGGAGAGTAAAACAGGGGGCTTACGCTGAAGCTTTCTTT
CAWRVKQGAYAEAFF
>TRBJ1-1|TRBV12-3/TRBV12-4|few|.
TGTGCCAGCAGTTTAGCGGCCACTGAAGCTTTCTTT
CASSLAATEAFF
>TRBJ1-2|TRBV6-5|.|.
TGTGCCAGCAGTTACTCGGGGGGGCAGGTCTATGGCTACACCTTC
CASSYSGGQVYGYTF
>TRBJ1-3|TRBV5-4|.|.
TGTGCCAGCAGCTCCCGGACAGCTGGAAACACCATATATTTT
CASSSRTAGNTIYF
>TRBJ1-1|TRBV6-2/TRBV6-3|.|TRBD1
TGTGCCAGCAGCTCACAGGGGGGTCGGGACACTGAAGCTTTCTTT
CASSSQGGRDTEAFF
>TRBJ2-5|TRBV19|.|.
TGTGCCAGTAGTACTCGGACTACTATTATCCAAGAGACCCAGTACTTC
CASSTRTTIIQETQYF
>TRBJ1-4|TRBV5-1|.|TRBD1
TGCGCCAGCAGCTTAGGACAGGGCGGAACTAATGAAAAACTGTTTTTT
CASSLGQGGTNEKLFF